The 19 T cell receptor beta chains presented below share a single source sample, sequenced in a study of shared clonotypes between healthy human individuals. The repertoire was sequenced with immunoSEQ multiplex PCR; TCRdb's copy has only in-frame clones and lacks some. This sample has more than 400,000 clones, with more than 95% found just once. The material sequenced was naive CD4+ T cells sorted from blood. As for subset: CD45RA+ positively selected. These receptors all stem from a woman younger than 45 in good health.

The chain is built from TRBV29-1 and TRBJ2-7, with TRBD2 matching over 11 bases. The V segment lost 6 bases and the J segment 7 bases; nucleotides outside the gene matches: 11. Per germline, CDR1 SQVTM and CDR2 ANQGSEA. This CDR3 is built from 14 residues. CDR3 DNA sequence: TGCAGCGTCGCCATCCCGGGACTAGCGGAAGAGCAGTACTTC. Translating gives CSVAIPGLAEEQYF.

The chain recombines TRBV7-2 with TRBJ2-5; maybe TRBD2 (6 bases). Germline V gene sequence: CDR1 SGHTA, CDR2 FQGNSA. V was shortened by 3 bases and J by 0 bases, with 11 bases between the two germline ends. CDR3 length equals 15 residues. The CDR3 region is CASSFSRLDQETQYF. The CDR3 nucleotides read TGTGCCAGCAGCTTTTCCAGACTAGACCAAGAGACCCAGTACTTC.

The chain has TRBV5-6 and TRBJ2-7; 9 positions agree with TRBD2. This CDR3 contains 14 residues. After removal of 0 bases from V and 3 bases from J, the junction contained 1 base not matched to a gene. The germline CDR1 and CDR2 sequences are SGHDT and YYEEEE. CDR3 protein: CASSLGSGSYEQYF. The CDR3 coding sequence is TGTGCCAGCAGCTTGGGTAGCGGGAGCTACGAGCAGTACTTC.

V usage is TRBV7-6 and J usage is TRBJ2-1; 12 bases match TRBD2. This CDR3 has 18 residues. V lost 10 bases and J lost 0; bases outside the gene matches: 13. CDR1 SGHVS and CDR2 FNYEAQ come from the germline V gene. DNA for the CDR3: TGTGCCACCTCGACTAGCGGGAGAGGGTCGAGCTCCTACAATGAGCAGTTCTTC. It yields the protein CATSTSGRGSSSYNEQFF.

The V gene is TRBV19, the J gene TRBJ2-7, with no clear D. The CDR3 spans 16 residues. Trimming removed 5 bases at V and 7 bases at J, with 24 bases between. The germline V gene has CDR1 LNHDA and CDR2 SQIVND (reference sequence). CDR3 region: CASSSTFPLVEVEQYF. The CDR3 DNA follows: TGTGCCAGTAGTTCGACCTTTCCGTTAGTCGAGGTGGAGCAGTACTTC.

This chain joins TRBV27 and TRBJ2-5; D may be TRBD2 (6 bases). Germline lookup yields CDR1 MNHEY and CDR2 SMNVEV (reference sequence). Between the trimmed V and J ends, which lost 5 bases and 1 base, there was a span of 23 bases. There are 18 residues in the CDR3. CDR3 sequence (DNA): TGTGCCAGCAGTATCCCGGGGGAAGCGGAGGCAACCCAAGAGACCCAGTACTTC. Its protein product is CASSIPGEAEATQETQYF.

This clone appeared a few times. V is TRBV7-8 and J is TRBJ2-5, with a weak D call TRBD2 (6 bases). V lost 5 bases, J lost 4 bases, and 17 bases lay in between. CDR3 length: 15 residues. The V gene's germline CDR1 is SGHVS and CDR2 FQNEAQ. The CDR3 coding sequence is TGTGCCAGCAGCCTCCGGAGGGTGGGGGTAGAGACCCAGTACTTC. Translating gives CASSLRRVGVETQYF.

The V call is TRBV28, the J call TRBJ2-7; 9 positions agree with TRBD1. The CDR3 spans 15 residues. Germline trimming cut 0 bases from V and 3 bases from J; bases unmatched to any gene: 3. Germline-derived CDR1 and CDR2 are MDHEN and SYDVKM. CDR3 amino acids: CASSLWGTGFYEQYF. The CDR3 DNA reads as TGTGCCAGCAGTTTATGGGGGACAGGGTTCTACGAGCAGTACTTC.

The CDR3 region has the DNA TGTGCCAGCAGAACCCGACTAGCCTTAAACTCCTACGAGCAGTACTTC. This gives the protein CASRTRLALNSYEQYF. The chain recombines TRBV28 with TRBJ2-7, with 7 bases that match TRBD2. Trimming cost V 6 bases and J 0 bases; bases outside gene matches: 11. The CDR3 is made up of 16 amino acids. Germline V gene lookup returns CDR1 MDHEN and CDR2 SYDVKM.

CDR3 nucleotide sequence: TGTGCCAGCAGCTTAGACAGGAGGAGAGAGCAGTACTTC. This gives the protein CASSLDRRREQYF. The chain carries TRBV11-2 and TRBJ2-5, with TRBD2 as a possible D gene (5 bases). CDR1 is SGHAT, CDR2 FQNNGV, per germline. This CDR3 comprises 13 residues. V lost 0 bases and J lost 11, with 13 bases in between.

The rearrangement uses TRBV28 and TRBJ1-2; 7 nucleotides agree with TRBD1. CDR3 length: 15 amino acids. Germline assignment: CDR1 MDHEN and CDR2 SYDVKM. V was clipped by 3 bases and J by 7 bases; unmatched bases: 11. Here the CDR3 DNA reads TGTGCCAGCAGTTTCAGGGGGGGGCGGATGAGTGGCTACACCTTC. This encodes CASSFRGGRMSGYTF.

The genes are TRBV28 and TRBJ1-2; maybe TRBD1 (5 bases). Trimming pared 1 base from V and 8 bases from J, leaving 11 bases between. Germline CDR1 and CDR2: MDHEN and SYDVKM. This CDR3 region has 13 residues. For the CDR3, the DNA is TGTGCCAGCAGTTTATTTGGGGGTCAGGGCTACACCTTC. Encoded protein: CASSLFGGQGYTF.

This chain uses TRBV7-2 with TRBJ2-7, with 9 bases lining up with TRBD2. V shed 3 bases, J shed 2 bases, and the junction held 5 bases outside the gene matches. Germline CDR1 SGHTA, CDR2 FQGNSA. The CDR3 is made up of 15 amino acids. CDR3 protein: CASSLGGGRAYEQYF. CDR3 nucleotides: TGTGCCAGCAGCTTGGGGGGCGGGAGGGCCTACGAGCAGTACTTC.

This clone has a single count. This chain uses TRBV7-3 with TRBJ1-1; D ambiguous. V lost 5 bases to trimming and J lost 0 bases, with 13 bases between them. This CDR3 region has 15 residues. The germline V gene has CDR1 SGHTA and CDR2 FQGTGA. The chain's CDR3 is CASSPTTSMNTEAFF. The CDR3 DNA sequence: TGTGCCAGCAGCCCTACCACCTCAATGAACACTGAAGCTTTCTTT.

The chain employs TRBV7-3 and TRBJ2-6; 7 nucleotides line up with TRBD2. The CDR3 is 18 amino acids. Germline assignment: CDR1 SGHTA and CDR2 FQGTGA. Trimming took 2 bases from V and 0 from J; bases not matched to a gene: 7. The CDR3 nucleotides are TGTGCCAGCAGCTTAGAGCGGGGCTCCTCCTCTGGGGCCAACGTCCTGACTTTC. Protein sequence: CASSLERGSSSGANVLTF.

The genes are TRBV5-5 and TRBJ2-2; D is unclear. With 8 bases removed from V and 0 bases from J, the gap between germline ends came to 11 bases. The CDR3 contains 14 residues. Germline CDR1 reads SGHKS; CDR2 reads YYEKEE (reference sequence). CDR3: CASLSGPNTGELFF. In DNA form, the CDR3 reads TGTGCCAGTCTGAGTGGCCCGAACACCGGGGAGCTGTTTTTT.

The chain has TRBV29-1 and TRBJ1-4; TRBD1 agrees at 10 bases. The CDR3 is 13 amino acids. With 7 bases clipped from V and 7 bases from J, the junction kept 6 bases outside the gene matches. Germline V CDR1 and CDR2: SQVTM, ANQGSEA. DNA for the CDR3: TGCAGCGCGATGACAGGGGGCGCTGAAAAACTGTTTTTT. It encodes CSAMTGGAEKLFF.

The rearrangement joins TRBV11-3 to TRBJ2-7; D perhaps matches TRBD1 (6 bases). V lost 3 bases and J 6 bases, leaving 12 bases between the germline ends. Per germline, CDR1 SGHNT and CDR2 YENEEA. The CDR3 extends over 13 amino acids. The CDR3 loop is CASSFGGGREQYF. The CDR3 nucleotides are TGTGCCAGCAGCTTTGGGGGCGGGCGCGAGCAGTACTTC. Looking up the rest from reference TRBV11-3 and TRBJ2-7 gives the full variable domain: EAGVVQSPRYKIIEKKQPVAFWCNPISGHNTLYWYLQNLGQGPELLIRYENEEAVDDSQLPKDRFSAERLKGVDSTLKIQPAELGDSAVYLCASSFGGGREQYFGPGTRLTVT.

This clone has only one observation. The chain links TRBV7-2 to TRBJ2-5, with no clear D. The CDR3 loop spans 13 amino acids. Per germline, CDR1 SGHTA and CDR2 FQGNSA. The V and J ends lost 0 bases and 0 bases respectively, with 2 bases between them. The CDR3 spells CASSLADQETQYF. In DNA form, the CDR3 reads TGTGCCAGCAGCTTAGCGGACCAAGAGACCCAGTACTTC.